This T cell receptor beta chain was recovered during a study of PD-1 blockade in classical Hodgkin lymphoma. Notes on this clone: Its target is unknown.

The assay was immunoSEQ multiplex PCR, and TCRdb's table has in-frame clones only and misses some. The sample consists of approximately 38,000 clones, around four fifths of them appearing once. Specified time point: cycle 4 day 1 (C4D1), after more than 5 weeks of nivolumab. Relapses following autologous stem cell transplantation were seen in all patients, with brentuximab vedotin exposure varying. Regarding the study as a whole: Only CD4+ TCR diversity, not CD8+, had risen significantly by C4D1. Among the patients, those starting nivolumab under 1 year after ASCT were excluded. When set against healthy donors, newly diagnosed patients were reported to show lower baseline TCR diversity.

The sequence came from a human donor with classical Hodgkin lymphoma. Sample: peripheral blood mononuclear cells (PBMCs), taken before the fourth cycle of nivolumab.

Here the CDR3 reads CASSYGLLHRDADTQYF. The CDR3 DNA is TGTGCCAGCAGCTATGGTCTACTCCACAGGGACGCAGATACGCAGTATTTT. The V call is TRBV5-4, the J call TRBJ2-3, with D perhaps TRBD1 (6 bases). This CDR3 is 17 amino acids long. Germline CDR1 SGHNT, CDR2 YYREEE (reference sequence). Between the trimmed V and J ends, which lost 3 bases and 4 bases, there was a span of 21 bases. Variable domain in full (rest from reference TRBV5-4 and TRBJ2-3): ETGVTQSPTHLIKTRGQQVTLRCSSQSGHNTVSWYQQALGQGPQFIFQYYREEENGRGNFPPRFSGLQFPNYSSELNVNALELDDSALYLCASSYGLLHRDADTQYFGPGTRLTVL.